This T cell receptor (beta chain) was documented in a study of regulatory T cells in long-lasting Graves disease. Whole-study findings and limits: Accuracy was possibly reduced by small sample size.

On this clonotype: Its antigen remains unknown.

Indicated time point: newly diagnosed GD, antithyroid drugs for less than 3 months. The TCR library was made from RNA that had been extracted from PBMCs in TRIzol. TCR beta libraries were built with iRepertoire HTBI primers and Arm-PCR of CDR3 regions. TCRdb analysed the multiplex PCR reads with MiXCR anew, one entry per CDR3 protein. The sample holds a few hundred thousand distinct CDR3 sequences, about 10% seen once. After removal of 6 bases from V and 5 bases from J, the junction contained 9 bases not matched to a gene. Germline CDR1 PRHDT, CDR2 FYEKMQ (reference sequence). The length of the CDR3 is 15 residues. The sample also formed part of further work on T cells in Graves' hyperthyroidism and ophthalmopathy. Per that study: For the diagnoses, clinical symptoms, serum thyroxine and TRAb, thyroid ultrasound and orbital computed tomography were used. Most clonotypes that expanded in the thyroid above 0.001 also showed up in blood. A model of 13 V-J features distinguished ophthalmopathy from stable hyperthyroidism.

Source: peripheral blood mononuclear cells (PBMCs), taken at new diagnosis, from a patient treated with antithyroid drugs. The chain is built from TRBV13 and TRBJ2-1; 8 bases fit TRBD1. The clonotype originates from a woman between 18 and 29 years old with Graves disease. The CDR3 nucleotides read TGTGCCAGCAGAAAAGCAGGGGGCTTGAACAATGAGCAGTTCTTC. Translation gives CASRKAGGLNNEQFF. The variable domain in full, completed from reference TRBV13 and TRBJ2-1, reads AAGVIQSPRHLIKEKRETATLKCYPIPRHDTVYWYQQGPGQDPQFLISFYEKMQSDKGSIPDRFSAQQFSDYHSELNMSSLELGDSALYFCASRKAGGLNNEQFFGPGTRLTVL.